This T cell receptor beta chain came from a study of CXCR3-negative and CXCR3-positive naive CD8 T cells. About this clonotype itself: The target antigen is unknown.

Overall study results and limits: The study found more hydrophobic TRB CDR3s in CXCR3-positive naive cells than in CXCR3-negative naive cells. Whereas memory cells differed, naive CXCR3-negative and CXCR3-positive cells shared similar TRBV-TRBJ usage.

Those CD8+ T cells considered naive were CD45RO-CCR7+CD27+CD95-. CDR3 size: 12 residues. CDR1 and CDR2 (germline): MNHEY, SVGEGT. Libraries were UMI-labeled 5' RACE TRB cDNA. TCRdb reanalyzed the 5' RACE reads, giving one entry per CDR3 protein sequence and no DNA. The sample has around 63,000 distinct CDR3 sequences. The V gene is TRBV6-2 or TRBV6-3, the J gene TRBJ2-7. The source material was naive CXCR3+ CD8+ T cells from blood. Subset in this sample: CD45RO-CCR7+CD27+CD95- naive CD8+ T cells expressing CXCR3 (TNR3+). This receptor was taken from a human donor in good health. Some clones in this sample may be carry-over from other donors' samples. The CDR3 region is CASRTGAYEQYF.